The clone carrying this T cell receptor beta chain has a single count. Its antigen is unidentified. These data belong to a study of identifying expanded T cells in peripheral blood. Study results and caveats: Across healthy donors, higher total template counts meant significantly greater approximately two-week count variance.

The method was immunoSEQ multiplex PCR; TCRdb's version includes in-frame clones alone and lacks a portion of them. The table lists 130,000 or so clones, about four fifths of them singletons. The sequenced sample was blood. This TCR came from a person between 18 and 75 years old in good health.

CDR3 amino acids: CASKGAGGYNEQFF. As DNA, the CDR3 is TGTGCCAGCAAAGGAGCGGGGGGTTACAATGAGCAGTTCTTC. The chain carries TRBV6-1 and TRBJ2-1, with 9 bases that match TRBD2. CDR1 is MNHNS, CDR2 SASEGT, per germline. The CDR3 is 14 residues long. J lost 4 bases, V lost 7 bases, and 5 bases had no gene match.